A single sample is the source of the 13 T cell receptor beta chains below, sequenced in a study of T cell responses to AZD1222 COVID-19 vaccine. Here immunoSEQ multiplex PCR was the method, and the copy in TCRdb shows in-frame clones only, minus some. The sample lists 120,000 or so clones; roughly 90% were seen once. The sample here was peripheral blood, taken on day 0 of AZD1222 vaccination. These receptors all come from an adult in good health.

The chain links TRBV29-1 to TRBJ2-2; D not certain. V lost 6 bases, J lost 8 bases, and 13 bases lay in between. The germline V gene encodes CDR1 SQVTM and CDR2 ANQGSEA. There are 12 residues in the CDR3. Here the CDR3 DNA reads TGCAGCGTCCCCGATGGCAGTGGGGAGCTGTTTTTT. It codes for CSVPDGSGELFF.

The chain joins TRBV5-1 to TRBJ1-1, with D possibly matching TRBD1 (6 bases). Per the germline V gene, CDR1 is SGHRS and CDR2 is YFSETQ. V lost 2 bases, J lost 1 base, and 12 bases lay in between. The CDR3 runs to 15 residues. The CDR3 protein is CASSLRYRENTEAFF. The CDR3 bases are TGCGCCAGCAGCTTACGATACAGGGAGAACACTGAAGCTTTCTTT. Complete variable domain (other parts from reference TRBV5-1 and TRBJ1-1): KAGVTQTPRYLIKTRGQQVTLSCSPISGHRSVSWYQQTPGQGLQFLFEYFSETQRNKGNFPGRFSGRQFSNSRSEMNVSTLELGDSALYLCASSLRYRENTEAFFGQGTRLTVV.

This rearrangement joins TRBV19 to TRBJ2-1; 10 bases agree with TRBD2. CDR3 length: 15 amino acids. V lost 5 bases, J lost 2 bases, and 3 bases stayed unmatched. The V gene's germline CDR1 is LNHDA and CDR2 SQIVND (reference sequence). CDR3 in amino acids: CASSGLAGAYNEQFF. CDR3 sequence (DNA): TGTGCCAGTAGTGGCCTAGCGGGAGCCTACAATGAGCAGTTCTTC.

The chain couples TRBV5-1 to TRBJ1-4, with TRBD1 matching 11 bases. The CDR3 loop spans 19 amino acids. In germline, CDR1 is SGHRS, CDR2 YFSETQ. After removal of 2 bases from V and 4 bases from J, the junction contained 13 bases not matched to a gene. CDR3 amino acids: CASSFSLGQGAPGNEKLFF. Written as DNA, the CDR3 is TGCGCCAGCAGCTTCTCCCTAGGACAGGGGGCGCCTGGTAATGAAAAACTGTTTTTT.

The genes are TRBV5-5 and TRBJ1-3; D unresolved. Germline values: CDR1 SGHKS, CDR2 YYEKEE (reference sequence). The CDR3 extends over 18 amino acids. V lost 5 bases and J 2 bases, leaving 23 bases between the germline ends. The CDR3 region has the DNA TGTGCCAGCAGGGTGACCCCAGTAGCGGGTTCGGCTGGAAACACCATATATTTT. It translates to CASRVTPVAGSAGNTIYF.

The chain joins TRBV6-1 to TRBJ1-2; D might be TRBD1 (5 bases). Germline V gene data show CDR1 as MNHNS and CDR2 as SASEGT. Trimming removed 0 bases at V and 9 bases at J, with 14 bases between. CDR3 size: 14 residues. The CDR3 protein is CASSEANGGRSYTF. For the CDR3, the DNA is TGTGCCAGCAGTGAAGCAAACGGGGGAAGGAGCTACACCTTC.

The CDR3 here is CATSRDSGPLTGELFF. CDR3 in DNA: TGTGCCACCAGCAGAGATTCAGGCCCCCTCACCGGGGAGCTGTTTTTT. The chain carries TRBV15 and TRBJ2-2; D is unclear. Germline V gene data show CDR1 as LNHNV and CDR2 as YYDKDF (reference sequence). V was trimmed by 0 bases and J by 4 bases, leaving 12 bases between them. This CDR3 has 16 residues.

The chain employs TRBV5-1 and TRBJ2-1; 10 positions match TRBD2. The CDR3 is made up of 15 amino acids. V was pared by 0 bases and J by 9 bases, with 6 bases of the junction left unmatched. Looked up from germline, CDR1 is SGHRS and CDR2 is YFSETQ. CDR3 in amino acids: CASSLAASGSGEQFF. Here the CDR3 DNA reads TGCGCCAGCAGCTTGGCCGCTAGCGGGAGTGGTGAGCAGTTCTTC.

This clone was observed a single time. The chain carries TRBV5-6 and TRBJ2-5; D call uncertain. The CDR3 consists of 12 residues. Per the germline V gene, CDR1 is SGHDT and CDR2 is YYEEEE. Trimming pared 1 base from V and 7 bases from J, leaving 8 bases between. For the CDR3, the DNA is TGTGCCAGCAGCTTGTTTAAGGGGACCCAGTACTTC. This encodes CASSLFKGTQYF.

CDR3 sequence reads: CATNLPNPHGYTF. In nucleotides, the CDR3 is TGTGCCACCAATCTCCCAAACCCCCATGGCTACACCTTC. The rearrangement links TRBV24-1 to TRBJ1-2; D unresolved. Trimming left V 8 bases short and J 6 bases short, with 15 bases between. Germline CDR1 and CDR2: KGHDR and SFDVKD. The CDR3 runs 13 residues.

The rearrangement joins TRBV24-1 to TRBJ1-2; TRBD1 might be the D (5 bases). The germline V gene encodes CDR1 KGHDR and CDR2 SFDVKD. V shed 9 bases and J shed 7 bases, with 14 bases lying between them. The CDR3 consists of 12 residues. The chain's CDR3 is CATWDGYLGYTF. DNA of the CDR3: TGTGCCACCTGGGACGGTTATCTTGGCTACACCTTC.

The V gene is TRBV5-1, the J gene TRBJ2-5; D unresolved. CDR1 SGHRS and CDR2 YFSETQ come from the germline V gene. Trimming removed 1 base at V and 4 bases at J, with 11 bases between. The CDR3 extends over 14 amino acids. The CDR3 DNA reads as TGCGCCAGCAGCTTGTGGGGAACCGGAGAGACCCAGTACTTC. This translates into CASSLWGTGETQYF.

J is TRBJ2-3 and V is TRBV7-8; 10 nucleotides match TRBD2. The CDR3 sequence is 15 residues long. Trimming removed 1 base from V and 4 bases from J; junction bases left unmatched: 2. Germline V gene sequence: CDR1 SGHVS, CDR2 FQNEAQ. The CDR3 nucleotides read TGTGCCAGCAGCTTAGAGGGACTAGCGTCAGATACGCAGTATTTT. Translating it yields CASSLEGLASDTQYF.